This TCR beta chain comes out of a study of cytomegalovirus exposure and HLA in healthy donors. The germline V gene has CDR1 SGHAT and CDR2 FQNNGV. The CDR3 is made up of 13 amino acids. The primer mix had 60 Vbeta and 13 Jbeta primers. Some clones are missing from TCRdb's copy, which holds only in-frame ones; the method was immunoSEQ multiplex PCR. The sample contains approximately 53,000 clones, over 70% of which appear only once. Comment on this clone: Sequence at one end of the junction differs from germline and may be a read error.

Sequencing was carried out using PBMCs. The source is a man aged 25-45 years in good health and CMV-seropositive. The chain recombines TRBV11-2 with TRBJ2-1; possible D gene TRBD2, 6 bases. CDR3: CASRVSGTQGGIF. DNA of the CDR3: TGTGCCAGCAGAGTATCTGGGACCCAGGGCGGGATCTTC. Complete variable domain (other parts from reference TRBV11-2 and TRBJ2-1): EAGVAQSPRYKIIEKRQSVAFWCNPISGHATLYWYQQILGQGPKLLIQFQNNGVVDDSQLPKDRFSAERLKGVDSTLKIQPAKLEDSAVYLCASRVSGTQGGIFGPGTRLTVL.